The 13 T cell receptor beta chains presented below share a single source sample, sequenced in a study of blood T cell repertoires in acute mononucleosis (dated by TCRdb to the early 2020s). Sample time point, as interpreted from the label and publication: acute infectious mononucleosis, at clinical presentation within 2 weeks of symptom onset (visit 1). The library was produced with the immunoSEQ multiplex PCR assay. TCRdb's version of the immuneACCESS table is confined to in-frame rearrangements and falls short of the full clone set. An unresolved V gene accounts for under half of the shortfall where checked; the remainder is of unknown origin. In all, the sample holds some 7,000 clones, and around 25% of those were seen once. The ten largest make up around 30% of the sample. Sequencing was performed on EBV YVL epitope tetramer+ CD8+ T cells sorted from PBMCs, taken during acute infectious mononucleosis. The sample's cell subset or site label, decoded: CD8 T cells binding a tetramer with EBV BRLF1 109-117 peptide (YVL-BR). The receptors originated from a woman aged 18-29 years with infectious mononucleosis caused by EBV.

The V call is TRBV19, the J call TRBJ2-2; D is tentatively TRBD1 or TRBD2 (6 bases each). V was shortened by 8 bases and J by 17 bases, with 18 bases between the two germline ends. The germline V gene encodes CDR1 LNHDA and CDR2 SQIVND (reference sequence). The CDR3 is made up of 11 amino acids. The CDR3, as DNA: TGTGCCAGTTTATATCTCGGGGGCTGTTTTTTT. Translation gives CASLYLGGCFF.

As regards this clone: This likely reflects a read error, since a far larger clone is one base away. The same CDR3 is also encoded by other DNA sequences in this sample. The rearrangement uses TRBV7-9 and TRBJ2-7; no firm D call. The V and J ends lost 6 bases and 0 bases respectively, with 9 bases between them. Germline CDR1 is SEHNR and CDR2 is FQNEAQ (reference sequence). The CDR3 length is 13 residues. The CDR3 coding sequence is TGTGCCAGCAGTTGGACGGCCTCCTACGAGCAGTACTTC. It translates to CASSWTASYEQYF.

CDR3 nucleotide sequence: TGTGCCAGCAGCTCAACGACAGGGGAATACTTC. It encodes CASSSTTGEYF. This rearrangement joins TRBV27 to TRBJ2-7, with TRBD1 identical over 8 bases. The V gene's germline CDR1 is MNHEY and CDR2 SMNVEV (reference sequence). V lost 6 bases to trimming and J lost 13 bases; unmatched junction nucleotides: 8. The CDR3 extends over 11 amino acids.

The rearrangement uses TRBV6-1 and TRBJ2-7; D not certain. Germline V gene data show CDR1 as MNHNS and CDR2 as SASEGT. The V end lost 8 bases, the J end lost 0 bases, and 11 bases lay between the germline ends. CDR3 length: 13 residues. The CDR3 reads CASSPTGSYEQYF. DNA of the CDR3: TGTGCCAGCTCACCGACGGGCTCCTACGAGCAGTACTTC.

This clone appeared many times. V and J are TRBV11-3 and TRBJ2-7, with D possibly being TRBD2 (6 bases). V lost 9 bases and J 0 bases, leaving 9 bases between the germline ends. The CDR3 loop spans 12 amino acids. Germline V gives CDR1 SGHNT, CDR2 YENEEA. This chain's CDR3 is CASRGNSYEQYF. Here the CDR3 DNA reads TGTGCCAGTCGGGGGAACTCCTACGAGCAGTACTTC.

The chain combines TRBV4-2 with TRBJ2-7; D unclear. Germline CDR1 reads LGHNA; CDR2 reads YNFKEQ. V shed 6 bases and J shed 6 bases, with 21 bases lying between them. The CDR3 loop spans 15 amino acids. The CDR3 reads CASRKGEVGSFEQYF. The CDR3, as DNA: TGTGCCAGCAGGAAAGGAGAAGTGGGTAGTTTCGAGCAGTACTTC.

This clone appeared a single time. A far more abundant clone sits one base away, making this likely a read error. Other DNA sequences from this sample encode an identical CDR3 as well. The chain recombines TRBV5-4 with TRBJ1-2; a weak D match, TRBD1 (6 bases). The CDR3 is made up of 14 amino acids. Trimming took off 4 bases at V and 8 bases at J, with 18 bases between the two ends. CDR1 is SGHNT and CDR2 is YYREEE in the germline V gene (reference sequence). CDR3 nucleotide sequence: TGTGCCAGCAGCGACGTTACAGGGACTTACGGCTACACCTTC. This gives the protein CASSDVTGTYGYTF. The full variable domain, in which reference TRBV5-4 and TRBJ1-2 provide the parts outside the CDR3, is ETGVTQSPTHLIKTRGQQVTLRCSSQSGHNTVSWYQQALGQGPQFIFQYYREEENGRGNFPPRFSGLQFPNYSSELNVNALELDDSALYLCASSDVTGTYGYTFGSGTRLTVV.

A few counts support this clone. The germline gene is not matched at one end of the junction; a read error may be the cause. CDR3 sequence reads: CASSGFNEQFF. CDR3 nucleotide sequence: TGTGCCAGTAGTGGTTTCAATGAGCAGTTCTTC. V is TRBV25-1 and J is TRBJ2-1; D is undetermined. CDR3 length equals 11 residues. CDR1 and CDR2 (germline): MGHDK, SYGVNS. Full variable domain (rest looked up from reference TRBV25-1 and TRBJ2-1): EADIYQTPRYLVIGTGKKITLECSQTMGHDKMYWYQQDPGMELHLIHYSYGVNSTEKGDLSSESTVSRIRTEHFPLTLESARPSHTSQYLCASSGFNEQFFGPGTRLTVL.

Comment on this clone: Other DNA sequences from this sample encode an identical CDR3 as well. The chain employs TRBV5-6 and TRBJ2-2, with D hard to call. V was clipped by 2 bases and J by 4 bases, with 6 bases between them. The CDR3 covers 13 residues. Germline-derived CDR1 and CDR2 are SGHDT and YYEEEE. CDR3 protein: CASSLAGTGELFF. CDR3 DNA: TGTGCCAGCAGCTTAGCCGGCACCGGGGAGCTGTTTTTT.

This clone was detected only a few times. The likely explanation is a read error, given a far larger clone one base away. This chain uses TRBV30 with TRBJ2-7, with TRBD1 as a possible D gene (5 bases). The ends were cut back, 5 bases at V and 7 bases at J, with 21 bases in the middle. The CDR3 extends over 14 amino acids. The V gene's germline CDR1 is GTSNPN and CDR2 SVGIG (reference sequence). The CDR3 is CAWADNDGYNEQYF. As DNA, the CDR3 is TGTGCCTGGGCGGACAACGACGGGTACAATGAGCAGTACTTC.

The sample holds a few counts of this clone. The J gene is TRBJ2-7, the V gene TRBV5-4; D call uncertain. The CDR3 covers 13 residues. Germline V gene lookup returns CDR1 SGHNT and CDR2 YYREEE (reference sequence). V lost 4 bases, J lost 6 bases, and 14 bases lay in between. The CDR3 bases are TGTGCCAGCAGCACTTACAGAGAACTCGAGCAGTACTTC. This encodes CASSTYRELEQYF. The full variable domain, rest sourced from reference TRBV5-4 and TRBJ2-7, is ETGVTQSPTHLIKTRGQQVTLRCSSQSGHNTVSWYQQALGQGPQFIFQYYREEENGRGNFPPRFSGLQFPNYSSELNVNALELDDSALYLCASSTYRELEQYFGPGTRLTVT.

There are a few counts of this clone. Other nucleotide sequences in the sample specify the same CDR3. This chain uses TRBV11-3 with TRBJ2-3; D remains ambiguous. Trimming left V 5 bases short and J 4 bases short, with 13 bases between. Germline values: CDR1 SGHNT, CDR2 YENEEA. The CDR3 runs 14 residues. The CDR3 DNA reads TGTGCCAGCAGCACACTTGGTCTTGCAGATACGCAGTATTTT. Translation: CASSTLGLADTQYF.

V and J are TRBV27 and TRBJ2-5, with 12 bases identical to TRBD2. Germline trimming cut 6 bases from V and 4 bases from J; bases unmatched to any gene: 6. There are 15 residues in the CDR3. The germline CDR1 and CDR2 sequences are MNHEY and SMNVEV (reference sequence). CDR3 amino acids: CASSSLAGGPETQYF. The CDR3 DNA reads TGTGCCAGCAGCTCTCTAGCGGGGGGGCCAGAGACCCAGTACTTC.